The clone carrying this T cell receptor beta chain was seen more than once but under ten times. Its antigen is still unknown. The junction shows a germline mismatch at one end, possibly a read error. This sample was taken from a study of breast tumors, draining lymph nodes, adjacent tissues. Germline lookup yields CDR1 SGHVS and CDR2 FNYEAQ. The CDR3 runs 17 residues. TCRdb reanalysed the multiplex PCR reads using MiXCR and keeps one entry per CDR3 protein. The data contain some 200,000 distinct CDR3 sequences, 31% of them singletons. Samples came from axillary lymph nodes draining the breast cancer. Findings of the study overall: Tumor TCR diversity was below lymph nodes but above nontumor tissue. Luminal-like breast cancer showed significantly greater tumor-nontumor repertoire similarity than basal-like breast cancer did. Data fit most tumor T cells coming from lymph node, expanding in tumor.

The sequencing sample was made of axillary lymph node tissue. V usage is TRBV7-6 and J usage is TRBJ2-5; possible D gene TRBD1, 6 bases. This TCR came from a female donor with breast cancer. Some clones in this sample may be carry-over from other donors' samples. CDR3 in amino acids: CASSFSALRQAQEPQYF. The DNA for the CDR3 is TGTGCCAGCAGCTTTTCCGCCCTGAGACAGGCGCAAGAGCCCCAGTACTTC. The full variable domain, with the rest looked up from reference TRBV7-6 and TRBJ2-5, is GAGVSQSPRYKVTKRGQDVALRCDPISGHVSLYWYRQALGQGPEFLTYFNYEAQQDKSGLPNDRFSAERPEGSISTLTIQRTEQRDSAMYRCASSFSALRQAQEPQYFGPGTRLLVL.